This TCR beta chain was sequenced in a study of shared clonotypes between healthy human individuals. About the study: CD4 naive and memory got three plates each, CD8 naive two, CD8 memory one. Study findings and constraints: A reduction in generation probabilities was seen for non-shared clonotypes relative to those shared by all four donors.

In the case of this clone: What it binds is unknown.

Sequencing used immunoSEQ multiplex PCR; TCRdb keeps in-frame clones, though not all of them. The profile covers more than 850,000 clones, with about 84% appearing a single time and under 0.65% taken by the ten largest. CDR3 size: 16 residues. V lost 4 bases to trimming and J lost 5 bases; unmatched junction nucleotides: 7. Germline CDR1 reads SGDLS; CDR2 reads YYNGEE. The origin of this receptor is a man aged 18 to 35 in good health. Some clones in this sample may be carry-over from other donors' samples. The sequencing input was memory CD4+ T cells from PBMCs. Subset noted: CD45RA-negative fraction. The rearrangement joins TRBV9 to TRBJ2-2; the match to TRBD2 covers 11 bases. The CDR3 here is CASSPRTSGLTGELFF. The CDR3 DNA reads as TGTGCCAGCAGCCCCCGGACTAGCGGGCTTACCGGGGAGCTGTTTTTT.